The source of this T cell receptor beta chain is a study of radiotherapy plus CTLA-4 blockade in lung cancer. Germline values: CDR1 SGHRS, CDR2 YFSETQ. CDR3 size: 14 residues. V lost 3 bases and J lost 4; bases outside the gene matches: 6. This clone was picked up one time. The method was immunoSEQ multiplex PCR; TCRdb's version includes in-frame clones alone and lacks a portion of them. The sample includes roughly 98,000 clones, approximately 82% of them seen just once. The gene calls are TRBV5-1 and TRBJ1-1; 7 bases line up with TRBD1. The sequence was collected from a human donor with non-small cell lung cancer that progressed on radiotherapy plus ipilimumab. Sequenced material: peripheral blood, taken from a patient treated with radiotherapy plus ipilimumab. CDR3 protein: CASSSQTGTTEAFF. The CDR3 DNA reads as TGCGCCAGCAGCTCCCAGACAGGGACCACTGAAGCTTTCTTT.